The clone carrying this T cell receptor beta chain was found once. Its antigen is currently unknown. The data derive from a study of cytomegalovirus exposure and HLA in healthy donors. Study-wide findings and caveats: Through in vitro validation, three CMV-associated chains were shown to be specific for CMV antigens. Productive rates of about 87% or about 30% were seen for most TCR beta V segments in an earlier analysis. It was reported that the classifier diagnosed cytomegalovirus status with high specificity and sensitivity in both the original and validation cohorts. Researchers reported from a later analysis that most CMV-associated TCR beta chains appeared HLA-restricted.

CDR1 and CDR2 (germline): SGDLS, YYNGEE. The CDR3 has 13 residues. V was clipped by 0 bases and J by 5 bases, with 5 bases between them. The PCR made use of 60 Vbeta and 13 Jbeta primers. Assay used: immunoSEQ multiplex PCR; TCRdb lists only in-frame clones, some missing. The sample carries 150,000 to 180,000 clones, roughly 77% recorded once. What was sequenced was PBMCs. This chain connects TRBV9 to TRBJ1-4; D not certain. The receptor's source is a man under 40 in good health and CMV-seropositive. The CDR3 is CASSVAPNEKLFF. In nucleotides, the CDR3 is TGTGCCAGCAGCGTAGCTCCGAATGAAAAACTGTTTTTT.